The 13 T cell receptor beta chains in this list originate from one sample, sequenced in a study of CD8 T cells in Susac syndrome. The RNA input was about 0.5 to 1 ug, and it was reverse transcribed with random hexamers. TCRdb fed the immunoSEQ multiplex PCR reads into MiXCR, producing one record per CDR3 protein. The sample has about 140,000 distinct CDR3 sequences, more than 85% seen once; the top ten hold roughly 0.14%. Material: CD4+ T cells from PBMCs. The origin of the receptors is a human donor with Susac syndrome.

This clonotype was counted a few times. J is TRBJ2-5 and V is TRBV19, with D uncertain. Germline V gives CDR1 LNHDA, CDR2 SQIVND (reference sequence). The CDR3 runs to 11 residues. V lost 3 bases, J lost 3 bases, and 2 bases lay in between. The CDR3 here is CASSIEETQYF. DNA for the CDR3: TGTGCCAGTAGTATTGAAGAGACCCAGTACTTC.

This clonotype was seen a single time. This rearrangement joins TRBV12-3 or TRBV12-4 to TRBJ1-3; 7 bases align to TRBD1. The CDR3 is made up of 13 amino acids. V lost 6 bases to trimming and J lost 4 bases; unmatched junction nucleotides: 3. The CDR3 spells CASRQGIGNTIYF. CDR3 in DNA: TGTGCCAGCAGACAGGGGATCGGAAACACCATATATTTT.

The J gene is TRBJ1-1, the V gene TRBV10-3; the match to TRBD1 covers 9 bases. The CDR3 length is 16 residues. Trimming removed 6 bases from V and 2 bases from J; junction bases left unmatched: 10. CDR1 and CDR2 from the germline V gene are ENHRY and SYGVKD. CDR3 residues: CAISPGQGRENTEAFF. DNA of the CDR3: TGTGCCATCAGCCCGGGACAGGGTCGGGAAAACACTGAAGCTTTCTTT.

The rearrangement joins TRBV2 to TRBJ1-2; no definite D call. This CDR3 is built from 14 residues. The V gene's germline CDR1 is SNHLY and CDR2 FYNNEI. V dropped 6 bases and J dropped 8 bases, with 19 bases sitting between them. The CDR3 coding sequence is TGTGCCAGCAGGCCGGTTGGGCTCTATGAGGGCTACACCTTC. Amino acids: CASRPVGLYEGYTF.

This chain links TRBV18 with TRBJ1-5; D is undetermined. Germline-derived CDR1 and CDR2 are KGHSH and LQKENI. This CDR3 is built from 12 residues. V lost 2 bases to trimming and J lost 2 bases, with 1 base between them. CDR3 sequence reads: CASSPGNQPQHF. CDR3 nucleotide sequence: TGTGCCAGCTCACCAGGCAATCAGCCCCAGCATTTT.

The chain employs TRBV4-3 and TRBJ2-2; D is possibly TRBD1 or TRBD2 (6 bases each). The V and J ends lost 1 base and 3 bases respectively, with 12 bases between them. This CDR3 has 16 amino acids. Looked up from germline, CDR1 is LGHNA and CDR2 is YSLEER. The CDR3 DNA reads TGCGCCAGCAGCCAAGCCTGGGGGGCTTACACCGGGGAGCTGTTTTTT. It is translated as CASSQAWGAYTGELFF.

This clonotype was observed a few times. This sequence joins TRBV29-1 and TRBJ2-3; D may match TRBD1 or TRBD2 (5 bases each). Trimming stripped 3 bases from V and 3 bases from J, with 7 bases between. Germline CDR1 reads SQVTM; CDR2 reads ANQGSEA. The CDR3 sequence is 12 residues long. The CDR3 protein is CSVDGGTDTQYF. The CDR3 nucleotides are TGCAGCGTTGATGGGGGAACAGATACGCAGTATTTT.

V usage is TRBV4-3 and J usage is TRBJ1-2; tentatively, D is TRBD1 (5 bases). The germline V gene has CDR1 LGHNA and CDR2 YSLEER. The CDR3 has 14 amino acids. V lost 1 base, J lost 7 bases, and 13 bases lay in between. CDR3: CASSQVAGQGGYTF. The CDR3 DNA reads TGCGCCAGCAGCCAAGTTGCGGGTCAGGGTGGCTACACCTTC.

V usage is TRBV4-1 and J usage is TRBJ1-5; no definite D call. This CDR3 is built from 15 residues. Between the trimmed V and J ends, which lost 2 bases and 0 bases, there was a span of 8 bases. Germline V gene lookup returns CDR1 MGHRA and CDR2 YSYEKL. The CDR3 spells CASSQRADSNQPQHF. CDR3 bases: TGCGCCAGCAGCCAACGAGCGGATAGCAATCAGCCCCAGCATTTT.

The chain links TRBV20-1 to TRBJ1-5; 8 nucleotides align to TRBD1. Germline V CDR1 and CDR2: DFQATT, SNEGSKA (reference sequence). The CDR3 has 14 residues. V dropped 1 base and J dropped 2; count of bases not matched to a gene: 1. The DNA for the CDR3 is TGCAGTGCTAGAGGGACAGGGCGCAATCAGCCCCAGCATTTT. This sequence encodes CSARGTGRNQPQHF.

This sequence joins TRBV15 and TRBJ1-2, with TRBD1 matching 7 bases. V shed 5 bases and J 4 bases; nucleotides not matched to a gene: 4. Germline V gene data show CDR1 as LNHNV and CDR2 as YYDKDF (reference sequence). The CDR3 sequence is 13 residues long. The CDR3 here is CATSGTDSYGYTF. In DNA, the CDR3 is TGTGCCACCAGCGGGACAGATAGCTATGGCTACACCTTC.

A word on this clonotype: An end of the junction differs from the germline gene, which may be a read error. CDR3 bases: TGTGCCGGCAGGGGGAACACTGAAGCTTTCTTT. The encoded protein is CAGRGNTEAFF. The chain employs TRBV6-6 and TRBJ1-1; maybe TRBD1 (6 bases). The CDR3 is 11 residues long. Germline V lookup: CDR1 MNHNY, CDR2 SVGAGI (reference sequence).

The chain is built from TRBV5-6 and TRBJ2-2, with D perhaps being TRBD1 or TRBD2 (5 bases each). This CDR3 region has 15 residues. The V and J ends lost 1 base and 3 bases respectively, with 10 bases between them. Germline V gene data show CDR1 as SGHDT and CDR2 as YYEEEE. As DNA, the CDR3 is TGTGCCAGCAGCTTGTTTCAGGGAGACACCGGGGAGCTGTTTTTT. It is translated as CASSLFQGDTGELFF.